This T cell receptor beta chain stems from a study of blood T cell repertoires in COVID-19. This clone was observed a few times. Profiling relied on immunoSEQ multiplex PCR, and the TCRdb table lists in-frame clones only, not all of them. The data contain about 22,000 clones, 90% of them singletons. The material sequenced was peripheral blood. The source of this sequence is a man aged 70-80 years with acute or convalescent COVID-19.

The DNA for the CDR3 is TGTGCCAGCAGCCAAGGGGGGGCCCAGCATTTT. It yields the protein CASSQGGAQHF. The rearrangement joins TRBV3-1 (or the pseudogene TRBV3-2) to TRBJ1-5, with D maybe TRBD1 (5 bases). Germline-derived CDR1 and CDR2 are LGHDT and YNNKEL (reference sequence). The CDR3 totals 11 residues. The V and J ends lost 1 base and 11 bases respectively, with 6 bases between them.